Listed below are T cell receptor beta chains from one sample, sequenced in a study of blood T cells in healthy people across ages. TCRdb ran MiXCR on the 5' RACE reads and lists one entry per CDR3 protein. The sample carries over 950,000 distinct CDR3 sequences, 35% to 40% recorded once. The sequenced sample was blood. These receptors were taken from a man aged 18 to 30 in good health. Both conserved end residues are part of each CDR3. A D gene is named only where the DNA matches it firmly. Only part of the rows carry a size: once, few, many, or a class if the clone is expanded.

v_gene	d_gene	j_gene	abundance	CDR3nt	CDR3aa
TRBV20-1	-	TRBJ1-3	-	TGCAGTGCTAGGGGGGCTCGTGGAAACACCATATATTTT	CSARGARGNTIYF
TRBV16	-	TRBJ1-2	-	TGTGCCAGCAGCCAATCGACCGGCTACACCTTC	CASSQSTGYTF
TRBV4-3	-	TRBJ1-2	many	TGTGCCAGCAGCCAAGAAGGCCAGAACTATGGCTACACCTTC	CASSQEGQNYGYTF
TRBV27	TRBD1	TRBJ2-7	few	TGTGCCAGCAGTTTAAGGGGACAGGGACACTACGAGCAGTACTTC	CASSLRGQGHYEQYF
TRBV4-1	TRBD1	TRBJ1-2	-	TGCGCCAGCAGCCAAGACCGGGACAGCTTCTATGGCTACACCTTC	CASSQDRDSFYGYTF
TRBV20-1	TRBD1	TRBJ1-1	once	TGCAGTGCTAAAAGGGGGCTGGATGAAGCTTTCTTT	CSAKRGLDEAFF
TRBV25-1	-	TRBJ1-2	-	TGTGCCAGCAGTGAATATAAGGAGACTTTCTATGGCTACACCTTC	CASSEYKETFYGYTF
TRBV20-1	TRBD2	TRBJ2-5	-	TGCAGTGCTAGAGATCTGGTTGGGACTAGCGGGCAGGAAGAGACCCAGTACTTC	CSARDLVGTSGQEETQYF
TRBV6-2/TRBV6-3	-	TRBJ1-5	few	TGTGCCAGCAGTGAATACAGGGATCAGCCCCAGCATTTT	CASSEYRDQPQHF
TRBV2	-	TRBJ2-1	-	TGTGCCAGCAGTGCCCTTCTTTACAATGAGCAGTTCTTC	CASSALLYNEQFF
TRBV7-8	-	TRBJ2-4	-	TGTGCCAGCAGGAGGGACTTGGGAGCCAAAAACATTCAGTACTTC	CASRRDLGAKNIQYF
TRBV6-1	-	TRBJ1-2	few	TGTGCCAGCAGGATGACCACCTATGGCTACACCTTC	CASRMTTYGYTF
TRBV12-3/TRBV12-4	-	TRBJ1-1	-	TGTGCCAGCAGTCCAGGGGCTCGCCATGAAGCTTTCTTT	CASSPGARHEAFF
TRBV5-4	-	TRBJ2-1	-	TGTGCCAGCAGCTTAAAGGGCGAGGATGAGCAGTTCTTC	CASSLKGEDEQFF
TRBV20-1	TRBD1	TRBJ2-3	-	TGCAGTGCTAGAGACGGGACAGGGAGGACAGATACGCAGTATTTT	CSARDGTGRTDTQYF
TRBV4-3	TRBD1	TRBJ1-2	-	TGCGCCAGCAGCCCCGGACAGGGAAGCATCTATGGCTACACCTTC	CASSPGQGSIYGYTF
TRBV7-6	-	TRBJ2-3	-	TGTGCCAGCAGCATACGCAACAGGGGAGGGTTAGAAGATACGCAGTATTTT	CASSIRNRGGLEDTQYF
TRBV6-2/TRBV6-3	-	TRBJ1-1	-	TGTGCCAGCAGGGGGGTATTAACCCCTGAAGCTTTCTTT	CASRGVLTPEAFF
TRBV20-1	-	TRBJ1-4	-	TGCAGTGCTAGAGGAGGCTCGGGATATAATGAAAAACTGTTTTTT	CSARGGSGYNEKLFF
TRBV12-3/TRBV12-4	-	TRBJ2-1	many	TGTGCCAGCAGTTTGGGGGCCTACAATGAGCAGTTCTTC	CASSLGAYNEQFF
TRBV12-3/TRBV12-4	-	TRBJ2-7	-	TGTGCCAGCAGCATCGACGCAAGAGGGGAGCAGTACTTC	CASSIDARGEQYF
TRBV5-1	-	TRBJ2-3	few	TGCGCCAGCAGCTTTTATCGACCGAACCACACAGATACGCAGTATTTT	CASSFYRPNHTDTQYF
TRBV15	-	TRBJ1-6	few	TGTGCCACCAGCTCCTGGACAGACAATTCACCCCTCCACTTT	CATSSWTDNSPLHF
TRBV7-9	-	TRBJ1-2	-	TGTGTCAGCAGCTTGACGGGATTTCCCTATGGCTACACCTTC	CVSSLTGFPYGYTF
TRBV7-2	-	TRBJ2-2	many	TGTGCCAGCAGTTTAGTCGGGGAGCTGTTTTTT	CASSLVGELFF
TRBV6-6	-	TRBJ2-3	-	TGTGCCAGCAGCCCAAGCCGGACAGACCGCACAGATACGCAGTATTTT	CASSPSRTDRTDTQYF
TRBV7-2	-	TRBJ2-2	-	TGTGCCAGCAGCCAACCCACTAGACGCTCCGGGGAGCTGTTTTTT	CASSQPTRRSGELFF
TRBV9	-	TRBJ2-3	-	TGTGCCAGCAGCGGCTCCATCCCGGCAGATACGCAGTATTTT	CASSGSIPADTQYF
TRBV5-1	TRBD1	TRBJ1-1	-	TGCGCCAGCAGCGCTTGGACAGGGAAGAACACTGAAGCTTTCTTT	CASSAWTGKNTEAFF
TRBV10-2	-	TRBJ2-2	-	TGCGCCAGCAGTGAGTTCCTCACCGGGGAGCTGTTTTTT	CASSEFLTGELFF
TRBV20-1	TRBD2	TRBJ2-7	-	TGCAGTGCTCCTATGCGTGGGCTAGCGGGCGAGCAGTACTTC	CSAPMRGLAGEQYF
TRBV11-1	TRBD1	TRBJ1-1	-	TGTGCCAGCAGCTTAGTCGGACAGGGGGTGGACACTGAAGCTTTCTTT	CASSLVGQGVDTEAFF
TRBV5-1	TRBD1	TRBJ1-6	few	TGCGCCAGCAGATCTGACCCGGGACAGGGAAATTCATACCTCCACTTT	CASRSDPGQGNSYLHF
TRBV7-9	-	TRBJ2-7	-	TGTGCCAGCAGCTGGGAGGGGGCAGACCGATTCTCCTACGAGCAGTACTTC	CASSWEGADRFSYEQYF
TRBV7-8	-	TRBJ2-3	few	TGTGCCAGCAGCTTAACTCTTAGGCTACGCACAGATACGCAGTATTTT	CASSLTLRLRTDTQYF
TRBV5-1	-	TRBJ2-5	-	TGCGCCAGCAGCTTGGATATGGAAGAGACCCAGTACTTC	CASSLDMEETQYF
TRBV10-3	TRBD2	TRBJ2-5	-	TGTGCCACCCAAACATGGCTAGCGGGGGCGGAGACCCAGTACTTC	CATQTWLAGAETQYF
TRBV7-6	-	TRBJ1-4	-	TGTGCCAGCAGCCTGGAGGGGCAGGGAACTAATGAAAAACTGTTTTTT	CASSLEGQGTNEKLFF
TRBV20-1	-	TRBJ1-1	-	TGCAGTGCCCCAGGGAGCACTGAAGCTTTCTTT	CSAPGSTEAFF